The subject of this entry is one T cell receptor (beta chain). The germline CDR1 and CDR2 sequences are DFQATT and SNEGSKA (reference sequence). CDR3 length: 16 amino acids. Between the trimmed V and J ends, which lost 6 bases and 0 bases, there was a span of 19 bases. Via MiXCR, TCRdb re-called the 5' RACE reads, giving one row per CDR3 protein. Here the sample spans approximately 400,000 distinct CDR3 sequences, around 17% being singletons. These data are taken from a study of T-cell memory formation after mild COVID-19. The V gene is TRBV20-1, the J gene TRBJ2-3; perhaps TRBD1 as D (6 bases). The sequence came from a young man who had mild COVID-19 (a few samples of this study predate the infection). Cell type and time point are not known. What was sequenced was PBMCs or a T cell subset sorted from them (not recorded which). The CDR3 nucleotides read TGCAGTGCGATTAACCGACAGGAGTCTAGCACAGATACGCAGTATTTT. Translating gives CSAINRQESSTDTQYF.